The T cell receptor beta chain under discussion was sequenced for a study of blood T cell repertoires in COVID-19. Study in general: The United States, Italy and Spain provided the acute and convalescent COVID-19 samples.

Source study methods: Amplification from reference gene primers served as the basis for estimated nucleated cell counts. TCRdb's copy holds only in-frame clones and misses some; the assay was immunoSEQ multiplex PCR. The V and J calls and the clone size are those of that table, but D and trimming were determined from the DNA. The profile covers 350,000 to 550,000 clones, with 85% to 90% appearing a single time and 1% to 1.3% taken by the ten largest. Cohorts were based on clinical histories the participants reported. CDR3 length equals 14 residues. CDR1 is SQVTM, CDR2 ANQGSEA, per germline. V lost 6 bases and J 7 bases, leaving 16 bases between the germline ends.

V usage is TRBV29-1 and J usage is TRBJ1-6; tentative D call: TRBD1 (6 bases). The sequenced material came from PBMCs or T cells enriched from blood (not recorded which). This sequence originates from a man aged 25 to 40 who had recovered from COVID-19. The CDR3 bases are TGCAGCGTGTACAGGGACCGGGGCAATTCACCCCTCCACTTT. Encoded protein: CSVYRDRGNSPLHF.